What follows describes a single T cell receptor beta chain. Germline CDR1 reads SGHAT; CDR2 reads FQDESV (reference sequence). V was shortened by 3 bases and J by 0 bases, with 5 bases between the two germline ends. This CDR3 has 13 amino acids. As handled by the study authors: Reference gene primer amplification in the assay estimated nucleated cell counts. Data came from immunoSEQ multiplex PCR; TCRdb stores just in-frame clones and leaves some out. V and J calls and clone size come straight from that table; D and trimming were deduced from the DNA. Here the sample spans some 250,000 clones, around 89% being singletons. In terms of age and location, participants ranged from roughly 18 to 90 years and lived in approximately 24 US areas. Donors in Cohort 3 counted as recovered after two negative PCRs, clearance, or symptom resolution. The sample comes from a study of blood T cell repertoires in COVID-19. Study context: The United States, Italy and Spain provided the acute and convalescent COVID-19 samples.

The receptor was isolated from a man aged 40-50 years who had recovered from COVID-19. Sequencing was performed on PBMCs or T cells enriched from blood (not recorded which). The chain links TRBV11-1 to TRBJ1-1; D unresolved. The CDR3 loop reads CASSFSLNTEAFF. The CDR3 DNA sequence: TGTGCCAGCAGCTTCTCGTTGAACACTGAAGCTTTCTTT.